The rows below give T cell receptor beta chains drawn from one sample of a study of CD8 T cells in Susac syndrome. TCRdb reanalysed the immunoSEQ multiplex PCR reads using MiXCR and keeps one entry per CDR3 protein. The data contain around 71,000 distinct CDR3 sequences, roughly 93% of them singletons. What was sequenced was CD4+ T cells from PBMCs. The receptor source for this set is a human donor with Susac syndrome. The CDR3 runs from the conserved cysteine through the conserved F or W. The D gene is left open where the match is weak. Some rows mark clone size as missing; the rest say once, few, many or name a class of expanded clone.

clone_size: -
j_call: TRBJ1-5
d_call: TRBD1
v_call: TRBV29-1
cdr3_nt: TGCAGCGTCGCCTCAGGGGGCGGTCAGCCCCAGCATTTT
cdr3_aa: CSVASGGGQPQHF

clone_size: -
j_call: TRBJ2-3
d_call: -
v_call: TRBV27
cdr3_nt: TGTGCCAGCAACCTACCCACAGATACGCAGTATTTT
cdr3_aa: CASNLPTDTQYF

clone_size: -
j_call: TRBJ1-4
d_call: -
v_call: TRBV3-1
cdr3_nt: TGTGCCAGCAGCCAACAGGCCCTCAATGAAAAACTGTTTTTT
cdr3_aa: CASSQQALNEKLFF

clone_size: -
j_call: TRBJ2-3
d_call: -
v_call: TRBV5-1
cdr3_nt: TGCGCCAGCAGCTTGGCTTTAAGGGATACGCAGTATTTT
cdr3_aa: CASSLALRDTQYF

clone_size: -
j_call: TRBJ2-7
d_call: TRBD1
v_call: TRBV27
cdr3_nt: TGTGCCAGCAGTTTGGGACAGCCCTACGAGCAGTACTTC
cdr3_aa: CASSLGQPYEQYF

clone_size: -
j_call: TRBJ1-5
d_call: -
v_call: TRBV19
cdr3_nt: TGTGCCAGTAATAGGGGGTGGGCAGACAATCAGCCCCAGCATTTT
cdr3_aa: CASNRGWADNQPQHF

clone_size: -
j_call: TRBJ2-2
d_call: -
v_call: TRBV30
cdr3_nt: TGTGCCTGGAGTCGGGGAGTCGGGGAGCTGTTTTTT
cdr3_aa: CAWSRGVGELFF

clone_size: -
j_call: TRBJ2-3
d_call: TRBD2
v_call: TRBV6-5
cdr3_nt: TGTGCCAGCAGTTACCTCGGACTAGCGGGGGGGCACGATACGCAGTATTTT
cdr3_aa: CASSYLGLAGGHDTQYF

clone_size: -
j_call: TRBJ2-7
d_call: -
v_call: TRBV30
cdr3_nt: TGTGCCTGGAAATTGACAGCCAACGAGCAGTACTTC
cdr3_aa: CAWKLTANEQYF

clone_size: -
j_call: TRBJ2-1
d_call: TRBD2
v_call: TRBV28
cdr3_nt: TGTGCCAGCAGTAAATCCCTAGCGGGGGGGCATAATGAGCAGTTCTTC
cdr3_aa: CASSKSLAGGHNEQFF

clone_size: -
j_call: TRBJ1-6
d_call: -
v_call: TRBV6-2/TRBV6-3
cdr3_nt: TGTGCCAGCAGTTACAGCCCGACAGCCCAAAGCCTCTATAATTCACCCCTCCACTTT
cdr3_aa: CASSYSPTAQSLYNSPLHF

clone_size: -
j_call: TRBJ2-4
d_call: TRBD1
v_call: TRBV11-1
cdr3_nt: TGTGCCAGCAGCCCTCGACAGGGAAACTTAGCCAAAAACATTCAGTACTTC
cdr3_aa: CASSPRQGNLAKNIQYF

clone_size: -
j_call: TRBJ1-5
d_call: TRBD1
v_call: TRBV6-5
cdr3_nt: TGTGCCAGCAGTCGGGACAGGGCCTCAAATCAGCCCCAGCATTTT
cdr3_aa: CASSRDRASNQPQHF

clone_size: -
j_call: TRBJ2-1
d_call: TRBD1
v_call: TRBV29-1
cdr3_nt: TGCAGCTTCAAGCACGGGACAGGGGGCTACAATGAGCAGTTCTTC
cdr3_aa: CSFKHGTGGYNEQFF

clone_size: -
j_call: TRBJ2-6
d_call: -
v_call: TRBV30
cdr3_nt: TGTGCCTGGAGCTCTCCCGGGCGGACTGGGGCCAACGTCCTGACTTTC
cdr3_aa: CAWSSPGRTGANVLTF

clone_size: -
j_call: TRBJ2-7
d_call: -
v_call: TRBV7-2
cdr3_nt: TGTGCCAGCAGCAAAGTAGCGTCTCCCTACGAGCAGTACTTC
cdr3_aa: CASSKVASPYEQYF

clone_size: once
j_call: TRBJ1-2
d_call: -
v_call: TRBV4-3
cdr3_nt: TGCGCCAGCAGCCAAGATCTAGCGGGGACTAACTATGGCTACACCTTC
cdr3_aa: CASSQDLAGTNYGYTF

clone_size: once
j_call: TRBJ2-3
d_call: -
v_call: TRBV28
cdr3_nt: TGTGCCAGCAGTCTATCCAGAGATACGCAGTATTTT
cdr3_aa: CASSLSRDTQYF

clone_size: -
j_call: TRBJ2-1
d_call: TRBD2
v_call: TRBV20-1
cdr3_nt: TGCAGTGCCCCCCGCCGCGCGGGGGGTTTTTACAATGAGCAGTTCTTC
cdr3_aa: CSAPRRAGGFYNEQFF

clone_size: -
j_call: TRBJ2-3
d_call: TRBD2
v_call: TRBV6-2/TRBV6-3
cdr3_nt: TGTGCCAGCAGTTACACCCAGCGGGGGGTCACAGATACGCAGTATTTT
cdr3_aa: CASSYTQRGVTDTQYF

clone_size: -
j_call: TRBJ1-1
d_call: -
v_call: TRBV10-3
cdr3_nt: TGTGCCATCAGTGAGTCGGTACAAGGACTGAACACTGAAGCTTTCTTT
cdr3_aa: CAISESVQGLNTEAFF

clone_size: -
j_call: TRBJ2-1
d_call: -
v_call: TRBV3-1
cdr3_nt: TGTGCCAGCGGCGCTACTCCTTCCCAGAATGAGCAGTTCTTC
cdr3_aa: CASGATPSQNEQFF

clone_size: -
j_call: TRBJ1-1
d_call: -
v_call: TRBV7-3
cdr3_nt: TGTGCCAGCAGCTTAACAAGGGGACTTGAAGCTTTCTTT
cdr3_aa: CASSLTRGLEAFF

clone_size: -
j_call: TRBJ1-5
d_call: -
v_call: TRBV28
cdr3_nt: TGTGCCAGCAGCTCGCTCGGTTTTTCCAATCAGCCCCAGCATTTT
cdr3_aa: CASSSLGFSNQPQHF

clone_size: few
j_call: TRBJ2-3
d_call: -
v_call: TRBV25-1
cdr3_nt: TGTGCCAGCAGTGAATACACAGGATTCAGCACAGATACGCAGTATTTT
cdr3_aa: CASSEYTGFSTDTQYF

clone_size: -
j_call: TRBJ2-7
d_call: TRBD1
v_call: TRBV5-1
cdr3_nt: TGCGCCAGCAGCTTTGCGACAGGGATGGTTTACGAGCAGTACTTC
cdr3_aa: CASSFATGMVYEQYF

clone_size: -
j_call: TRBJ2-2
d_call: TRBD2
v_call: TRBV29-1
cdr3_nt: TGCAGCGTGGGGACTAGTCGGGCCGGGGAGCTGTTTTTT
cdr3_aa: CSVGTSRAGELFF

clone_size: -
j_call: TRBJ2-1
d_call: -
v_call: TRBV14
cdr3_nt: TGTGCCAGCAGCCAAGTGGGGTCCAATGAGCAGTTCTTC
cdr3_aa: CASSQVGSNEQFF

clone_size: -
j_call: TRBJ2-7
d_call: TRBD2
v_call: TRBV6-6
cdr3_nt: TGTGCCAGCAGTTACTCGCCGGGGGGCTACGAGCAGTACTTC
cdr3_aa: CASSYSPGGYEQYF

clone_size: -
j_call: TRBJ1-5
d_call: -
v_call: TRBV29-1
cdr3_nt: TGCAGCGTTGGGTTGGGAGGAAATCAGCCCCAGCATTTT
cdr3_aa: CSVGLGGNQPQHF

clone_size: -
j_call: TRBJ2-2
d_call: -
v_call: TRBV7-3
cdr3_nt: TGTGCCAGCAGCTTAACACCGTTCGGCGGGGAGCTGTTTTTT
cdr3_aa: CASSLTPFGGELFF

clone_size: -
j_call: TRBJ1-5
d_call: -
v_call: TRBV15
cdr3_nt: TGTGCCACCAGCAGAGATCATACGAGGAGCAATCAGCCCCAGCATTTT
cdr3_aa: CATSRDHTRSNQPQHF

clone_size: -
j_call: TRBJ1-4
d_call: -
v_call: TRBV19
cdr3_nt: TGTGCCAGTAGTATCCAGGGGAAGGCAACTAATGAAAAACTGTTTTTT
cdr3_aa: CASSIQGKATNEKLFF

clone_size: -
j_call: TRBJ1-6
d_call: -
v_call: TRBV6-2/TRBV6-3
cdr3_nt: TGTGCCAGCAGACCCTCGACCGGTACGAGCTCCTATAATTCACCCCTCCACTTT
cdr3_aa: CASRPSTGTSSYNSPLHF

clone_size: -
j_call: TRBJ2-7
d_call: -
v_call: TRBV2
cdr3_nt: TGTGCCAGCAGTGAAGAGAGGGGTTACGAGCAGTACTTC
cdr3_aa: CASSEERGYEQYF

clone_size: once
j_call: TRBJ1-6
d_call: -
v_call: TRBV5-1
cdr3_nt: TGCGCCAGCAGCTTGGTAGGTGGCAGGAGCTCCTATAATTCACCCCTCCACTTT
cdr3_aa: CASSLVGGRSSYNSPLHF

clone_size: -
j_call: TRBJ2-7
d_call: -
v_call: TRBV5-1
cdr3_nt: TGCGCCAGCAGCTTGGCCGGGGGCAGAGCCTACGAGCAGTACTTC
cdr3_aa: CASSLAGGRAYEQYF

clone_size: -
j_call: TRBJ2-5
d_call: -
v_call: TRBV12-3/TRBV12-4
cdr3_nt: TGTGCCAGCAGTTTTCAGTTTCGGTACCTGGGGGAGACCCAGTACTTC
cdr3_aa: CASSFQFRYLGETQYF

clone_size: -
j_call: TRBJ1-3
d_call: -
v_call: TRBV13
cdr3_nt: TGTGCCAGCAGCTTAGCAGGGGACTCTGGAAACACCATATATTTT
cdr3_aa: CASSLAGDSGNTIYF

clone_size: -
j_call: TRBJ2-1
d_call: TRBD1
v_call: TRBV6-5
cdr3_nt: TGTGCCAGCAGGACTGACAGGGGGGGGAACAATGAGCAGCTCTTC
cdr3_aa: CASRTDRGGNNEQLF

clone_size: -
j_call: TRBJ2-7
d_call: -
v_call: TRBV21-1
cdr3_nt: TGTGCCAGCAGCAAATCTAGGACGGACGAGCAGTACTTC
cdr3_aa: CASSKSRTDEQYF

clone_size: -
j_call: TRBJ1-2
d_call: -
v_call: TRBV20-1
cdr3_nt: TGCAGCGCCGATGGGCGAATCTTTAACTATGGCTACACCTTC
cdr3_aa: CSADGRIFNYGYTF